Each of the 4 T cell receptor beta chains below was sequenced from the same sample in a study of blood T cell repertoires in COVID-19. Here immunoSEQ multiplex PCR was the method, and the copy in TCRdb shows in-frame clones only, minus some. The table lists more than 200,000 clones, approximately 80% of them singletons. Source material: peripheral blood. The source of these receptors is a man in his fifties or sixties with acute or convalescent COVID-19.

This clone has more than one count but fewer than ten. The same CDR3 also results from other DNA sequences found in this sample. The chain couples TRBV6-5 to TRBJ2-3; D perhaps matches TRBD2 (6 bases). Trimming removed 5 bases at V and 6 bases at J, with 6 bases between. Germline V gives CDR1 MNHEY, CDR2 SVGAGI. The CDR3 has 11 amino acids. The CDR3 loop is CASSRGDTQYF. CDR3 nucleotides: TGTGCCAGCAGTCGGGGGGATACGCAGTATTTT.

The chain joins TRBV14 to TRBJ2-1; 7 positions match TRBD2. The junction had 9 bases not matched to a gene; V was cut back by 3 bases and J by 7 bases. This CDR3 has 15 residues. Per the germline V gene, CDR1 is SGHDN and CDR2 is FVKESK. The CDR3 sequence is CASSHGLVLRNEQFF. The CDR3, as DNA: TGTGCCAGCAGCCACGGACTAGTTCTAAGGAATGAGCAGTTCTTC.

The CDR3 loop is CASRDTRYGYTF. CDR3 sequence (DNA): TGTGCCAGCAGGGACACCCGCTATGGCTACACCTTC. V gene TRBV11-2 combines with J gene TRBJ1-2, with D tentatively TRBD1 (5 bases). V gave up 6 bases and J gave up 4 bases, with 9 bases separating them. The CDR3 is made up of 12 amino acids. Per the germline V gene, CDR1 is SGHAT and CDR2 is FQNNGV.

The V and J genes are TRBV3-1 (or the pseudogene TRBV3-2) and TRBJ1-5; 9 positions match TRBD1. CDR1 LGHDT and CDR2 YNNKEL come from the germline V gene (reference sequence). V trimming: 3 bases; J trimming: 4 bases; junction bases outside the gene matches: 4. The CDR3 spans 15 residues. The CDR3 loop reads CASSHGGTGNQPQHF. The CDR3 coding sequence is TGTGCCAGCAGCCATGGGGGGACAGGGAATCAGCCCCAGCATTTT.